This TCR beta chain was observed in a study of response to subunit inactivated influenza vaccine. TCRdb passed the RT-PCR reads through MiXCR, listing each CDR3 protein once. The sample holds 650,000 to 850,000 distinct CDR3 sequences; about 15% are singletons and the top ten take 5.5% to 8%. V dropped 6 bases and J dropped 0 bases, with 23 bases sitting between them. Germline V gives CDR1 SGHAT, CDR2 FQDESV (reference sequence). CDR3 size: 18 residues. The TCR originated in a man in his forties or fifties who received an inactivated influenza vaccine. The V gene is TRBV11-1, the J gene TRBJ1-1, with D possibly matching TRBD1 (6 bases). The sample here was PBMCs from blood, taken 14 days before vaccination. DNA of the CDR3: TGTGCCAGCAGGCCAGTGGGACACGAAACCTTAATGAACACTGAAGCTTTCTTT. This translates into CASRPVGHETLMNTEAFF.